What follows are 30 T cell receptor beta chains derived from one specimen sequenced in a study of blood T cell repertoires in COVID-19. Measured with immunoSEQ multiplex PCR; TCRdb has only the in-frame clones, and not every one. The data hold fewer than 250,000 clones, with roughly 91% observed a single time. The sequenced sample was PBMCs or T cells enriched from blood (not recorded which). All receptors come from a man aged 25 to 45 in a cohort exposed to, infected with or recovered from COVID-19 (not recorded which).

V and J are TRBV7-2 and TRBJ2-7; 12 bases are shared with TRBD2. This CDR3 region has 17 residues. Per germline, CDR1 SGHTA and CDR2 FQGNSA. V trimming: 5 bases; J trimming: 1 base; junction bases outside the gene matches: 9. CDR3 nucleotides: TGTGCCAGCAGCCTCGGACTAGCGGGATATAGATCCTACGAGCAGTACTTC. Translation gives CASSLGLAGYRSYEQYF.

This rearrangement joins TRBV28 to TRBJ2-4; 7 positions agree with TRBD2. The J segment lost 1 base and the V segment lost 5 bases, leaving 14 bases of the junction unmatched. Per the germline V gene, CDR1 is MDHEN and CDR2 is SYDVKM. The CDR3 contains 18 residues. The CDR3 nucleotides read TGTGCCAGCAGTCCGGGGAAGAAAGCGGGATGGGCCAAAAACATTCAGTACTTC. As protein: CASSPGKKAGWAKNIQYF.

This clone was counted a single time. The CDR3 DNA reads as TGTGCCAGCAGCCCTCAGGTTCTTACAGCCAAAAACATTCAGTACTTC. This encodes CASSPQVLTAKNIQYF. This chain joins TRBV7-2 and TRBJ2-4, with D unclear. Trimming shortened V by 5 bases and J by 0 bases, and 14 bases separated the two germline ends. Germline V gives CDR1 SGHTA, CDR2 FQGNSA. CDR3 length: 16 amino acids.

This chain connects TRBV28 to TRBJ2-7; D is uncertain. The germline gives CDR1 MDHEN, CDR2 SYDVKM. The V end was cut by 10 bases, the J end by 3 bases, with 25 bases between. CDR3 length: 16 amino acids. CDR3 protein: CATSRVCDCLIYEQYF. CDR3 sequence (DNA): TGTGCCACTTCACGGGTTTGCGATTGCTTGATCTACGAGCAGTACTTC.

V is TRBV9 and J is TRBJ2-7; tentatively, D is TRBD1 (6 bases). CDR3 size: 14 residues. Trimming pared 0 bases from V and 4 bases from J, leaving 11 bases between. Looked up from germline, CDR1 is SGDLS and CDR2 is YYNGEE. The CDR3 sequence: CASSVGGPSYEQYF. The CDR3 DNA is TGTGCCAGCAGCGTAGGGGGGCCCTCATACGAGCAGTACTTC.

This chain links TRBV5-6 with TRBJ2-1; D ambiguous. This CDR3 region has 15 residues. Germline V gene data show CDR1 as SGHDT and CDR2 as YYEEEE. V was cut by 0 bases and J by 2 bases, with 9 bases left in between. The DNA of the CDR3 is TGTGCCAGCAGCTTGGTCGGAGTCCCCTACAATGAGCAGTTCTTC. Its protein product is CASSLVGVPYNEQFF.

The chain employs TRBV5-4 and TRBJ2-6; 11 bases align to TRBD1. Germline CDR1 and CDR2: SGHNT and YYREEE (reference sequence). The ends lost 0 bases at V and 2 bases at J; junction bases unmatched: 7. The CDR3 has 19 residues. CDR3 bases: TGTGCCAGCAGCTTGGGGGGAGGACAGGGGGCAGCTGGGGCCAACGTCCTGACTTTC. Amino acids: CASSLGGGQGAAGANVLTF.

The genes are TRBV11-2 and TRBJ1-6; tentative D call: TRBD1 (5 bases). The CDR3 covers 12 residues. Germline V lookup: CDR1 SGHAT, CDR2 FQNNGV. V gave up 5 bases and J gave up 19 bases, with 18 bases separating them. CDR3 nucleotide sequence: TGTGCCAGCAGCACCCTTGGGGGGATGTCTCACTTT. Translation: CASSTLGGMSHF.

CDR3 DNA: TGTGCCAGCAGCATACAGGGAGTTTACACAGATACGCAGTATTTT. Its translation is CASSIQGVYTDTQYF. V usage is TRBV13 and J usage is TRBJ2-3; D possibly corresponds to TRBD1 (6 bases). Germline CDR1 PRHDT, CDR2 FYEKMQ (reference sequence). V dropped 5 bases and J dropped 2 bases, with 14 bases sitting between them. The CDR3 loop spans 15 amino acids.

This clone was counted once. This chain connects TRBV21-1 to TRBJ1-1; the table gives TRBD1 as D, unverified against the DNA. TRBV21-1 is a known pseudogene. The CDR3 covers 16 residues. Written as DNA, the CDR3 is TGTGCCAGCACCCTAGGGGCAGGGGACCGTGACACTGAAGCTTTCTTT. It specifies CASTLGAGDRDTEAFF.

This chain joins TRBV9 and TRBJ1-1, with D unclear. Trimming removed 3 bases from V and 5 bases from J, with 5 bases in between. Germline values: CDR1 SGDLS, CDR2 YYNGEE. This CDR3 has 11 amino acids. CDR3 DNA: TGTGCCAGCAGCGCCGGGACTGAAGCTTTCTTT. This sequence encodes CASSAGTEAFF. The variable domain in full, completed from reference TRBV9 and TRBJ1-1, reads DSGVTQTPKHLITATGQRVTLRCSPRSGDLSVYWYQQSLDQGLQFLIQYYNGEERAKGNILERFSAQQFPDLHSELNLSSLELGDSALYFCASSAGTEAFFGQGTRLTVV.

The chain links TRBV20-1 to TRBJ1-1; TRBD1 is a possible D gene (6 bases). The germline V gene encodes CDR1 DFQATT and CDR2 SNEGSKA (reference sequence). V gave up 0 bases and J gave up 8 bases, with 7 bases separating them. The CDR3 has 11 residues. The CDR3 DNA sequence: TGCAGTGCTAGAGATAGGGGGGAAGCTTTCTTT. Residues: CSARDRGEAFF.

This chain uses TRBV27 with TRBJ2-7, with TRBD1 matching 10 bases. V trimming: 8 bases; J trimming: 3 bases; junction bases outside the gene matches: 4. The length of the CDR3 is 13 residues. Germline V lookup: CDR1 MNHEY, CDR2 SMNVEV (reference sequence). The CDR3 bases are TGTGCCAGCGGTGACAGGGGGCTCTACGAGCAGTACTTC. Translating gives CASGDRGLYEQYF.

The rearrangement uses TRBV6-5 and TRBJ2-5; TRBD1 is a possible D gene (5 bases). CDR1 and CDR2 (germline): MNHEY, SVGAGI. Trimming cost V 8 bases and J 5 bases, with 18 bases left between them. This CDR3 spans 14 amino acids. The CDR3 DNA reads as TGTGCCAGCGGTAGGGCCAGGGTGGGGGAGACCCAGTACTTC. This encodes CASGRARVGETQYF.

The chain couples TRBV6-5 to TRBJ2-1; 7 nucleotides align to TRBD2. This CDR3 spans 15 amino acids. The V and J ends lost 1 base and 4 bases, in that order; junction bases with no gene match: 4. The germline V gene encodes CDR1 MNHEY and CDR2 SVGAGI. CDR3 bases: TGTGCCAGCAGTTACTGGGGGGGGACTTACAATGAGCAGTTCTTC. Encoded protein: CASSYWGGTYNEQFF.

The chain carries TRBV5-1 and TRBJ2-3; 9 nucleotides align to TRBD2. The J segment lost 4 bases and the V segment lost 6 bases, leaving 9 bases of the junction unmatched. CDR1 and CDR2 from the germline V gene are SGHRS and YFSETQ. This CDR3 has 15 residues. This CDR3 reads CASKNEREDPDTQYF. In DNA form, the CDR3 reads TGCGCCAGCAAGAATGAGCGGGAGGACCCAGATACGCAGTATTTT.

The chain has TRBV21-1 and TRBJ1-2. TRBV21-1 is annotated as a pseudogene. This CDR3 contains 13 residues. The CDR3 bases are TGTGCCAGCAGCGCCCCCTCGGGCTATGGCTACACCTTC. Translating gives CASSAPSGYGYTF.

The genes are TRBV7-9 and TRBJ2-7; 10 bases line up with TRBD2. The CDR3 is 19 residues long. CDR1 and CDR2 (germline): SEHNR, FQNEAQ (reference sequence). V was pared by 0 bases and J by 0 bases, with 11 bases of the junction left unmatched. The CDR3 DNA sequence: TGTGCCAGCAGCTTAGCGCCCGGGCTAGCGGGAGACACCTCCTACGAGCAGTACTTC. Its protein is CASSLAPGLAGDTSYEQYF. Based on the CDR3 plus reference TRBV7-9 and TRBJ2-7, the full variable domain is DTGVSQNPRHKITKRGQNVTFRCDPISEHNRLYWYRQTLGQGPEFLTYFQNEAQLEKSRLLSDRFSAERPKGSFSTLEIQRTEQGDSAMYLCASSLAPGLAGDTSYEQYFGPGTRLTVT.

This chain connects TRBV27 to TRBJ2-7; tentatively, D is TRBD1 (5 bases). The germline V gene has CDR1 MNHEY and CDR2 SMNVEV (reference sequence). Trimming took off 3 bases at V and 5 bases at J, with 20 bases between the two ends. The CDR3 covers 16 residues. The chain's CDR3 is CASSFLWKGLKHEQYF. The CDR3 DNA sequence: TGTGCCAGCAGTTTTTTGTGGAAGGGGTTGAAACACGAGCAGTACTTC.

This chain uses TRBV4-1 with TRBJ2-1; D might be TRBD2 (5 bases). The V end lost 2 bases, the J end lost 0 bases, and 8 bases lay between the germline ends. There are 15 residues in the CDR3. CDR1 is MGHRA and CDR2 is YSYEKL in the germline V gene. The CDR3 region is CASSQPGSSYNEQFF. The CDR3, as DNA: TGCGCCAGCAGCCAACCTGGGAGCTCCTACAATGAGCAGTTCTTC.

This rearrangement joins TRBV27 to TRBJ2-4; possible D gene TRBD1, 5 bases. CDR3 length: 14 residues. Trimming shortened V by 6 bases and J by 1 base, and 10 bases separated the two germline ends. CDR1 and CDR2 (germline): MNHEY, SMNVEV (reference sequence). CDR3 loop: CASRDSGAKNIQYF. For the CDR3, the DNA is TGTGCCAGCAGGGATTCAGGGGCCAAAAACATTCAGTACTTC.

The V gene is TRBV7-2, the J gene TRBJ1-4; maybe TRBD1 (6 bases). Germline assignment: CDR1 SGHTA and CDR2 FQGNSA. The CDR3 contains 14 residues. The V end was cut by 6 bases, the J end by 2 bases, with 10 bases between. Here the CDR3 DNA reads TGTGCCAGCAGACAGGGCGCGACTAATGAAAAACTGTTTTTT. Its translation: CASRQGATNEKLFF.

This clone was seen only once. This chain connects TRBV7-9 to TRBJ1-5, with D unresolved. The ends were cut back, 1 base at V and 1 base at J, with 8 bases in the middle. The CDR3 spans 15 residues. Germline CDR1 SEHNR, CDR2 FQNEAQ (reference sequence). The CDR3 DNA is TGTGCCAGCAGCTTAGACACCGGGAGCAATCAGCCCCAGCATTTT. Encoded protein: CASSLDTGSNQPQHF.

The V and J genes are TRBV7-9 and TRBJ2-2, with D maybe TRBD1 (6 bases). There are 15 residues in the CDR3. V lost 6 bases and J lost 0, with 11 bases in between. Germline loops: CDR1 SEHNR, CDR2 FQNEAQ (reference sequence). The CDR3 here is CASRPGASNTGELFF. The CDR3 DNA reads as TGTGCCAGCAGACCAGGGGCTTCGAACACCGGGGAGCTGTTTTTT.

This chain connects TRBV28 to TRBJ1-5, with 9 bases lining up with TRBD1. This CDR3 has 14 residues. Trimming at V came to 6 bases and at J to 7 bases, leaving 7 bases not matched to a gene. CDR1 is MDHEN and CDR2 is SYDVKM in the germline V gene. The CDR3 sequence: CASSLTGGTQPQHF. The CDR3 region has the DNA TGTGCCAGCAGCTTGACAGGGGGGACACAGCCCCAGCATTTT.

V and J are TRBV6-5 and TRBJ1-1, with D hard to call. Germline V CDR1 and CDR2: MNHEY, SVGAGI. Between the trimmed V and J ends, which lost 2 bases and 3 bases, there was a span of 7 bases. This CDR3 has 13 residues. The DNA for the CDR3 is TGTGCCAGCAGTTACGCGGGTGACACTGAAGCTTTCTTT. Its translation: CASSYAGDTEAFF.

This clone showed up just a few times. This rearrangement joins TRBV11-2 to TRBJ2-1, with TRBD2 matching over 7 bases. Looked up from germline, CDR1 is SGHAT and CDR2 is FQNNGV. The CDR3 extends over 19 amino acids. With V trimmed by 2 bases and J by 9 bases, 22 bases remained unmatched. CDR3 bases: TGTGCCAGCAGCTTATTGAACCAACGGGGGGAGCGAAACGTACCTGAGCAGTTCTTC. This sequence encodes CASSLLNQRGERNVPEQFF. Filled out from reference TRBV11-2 and TRBJ2-1, the complete variable domain reads EAGVAQSPRYKIIEKRQSVAFWCNPISGHATLYWYQQILGQGPKLLIQFQNNGVVDDSQLPKDRFSAERLKGVDSTLKIQPAKLEDSAVYLCASSLLNQRGERNVPEQFFGPGTRLTVL.

The rearrangement uses TRBV7-9 and TRBJ1-2; 9 bases match TRBD1. Per germline, CDR1 SEHNR and CDR2 FQNEAQ (reference sequence). Germline trimming cut 5 bases from V and 2 bases from J; bases unmatched to any gene: 9. The CDR3 has 16 amino acids. This chain's CDR3 is CASSLGGQGTNYGYTF. Here the CDR3 DNA reads TGTGCCAGCAGCCTAGGTGGACAGGGGACGAACTATGGCTACACCTTC.

The genes are TRBV6-5 and TRBJ2-1, with 10 bases aligning to TRBD2. The trim removed 5 bases at V and 8 bases at J, leaving 9 bases unmatched. This CDR3 comprises 15 residues. Germline lookup yields CDR1 MNHEY and CDR2 SVGAGI. The CDR3 loop is CASSPLAGVGYEQFF. For the CDR3, the DNA is TGTGCCAGCAGTCCGCTAGCGGGAGTTGGTTATGAGCAGTTCTTC.

This chain connects TRBV7-3 to TRBJ1-2; 10 nucleotides agree with TRBD1. Germline CDR1 SGHTA, CDR2 FQGTGA. The V segment lost 5 bases and the J segment 7 bases; nucleotides outside the gene matches: 13. This CDR3 is built from 16 residues. CDR3 coding DNA: TGTGCCAGCAGCCCCTACGGGACAGGGGAGTCCGGTGGCTACACCTTC. Residues: CASSPYGTGESGGYTF.